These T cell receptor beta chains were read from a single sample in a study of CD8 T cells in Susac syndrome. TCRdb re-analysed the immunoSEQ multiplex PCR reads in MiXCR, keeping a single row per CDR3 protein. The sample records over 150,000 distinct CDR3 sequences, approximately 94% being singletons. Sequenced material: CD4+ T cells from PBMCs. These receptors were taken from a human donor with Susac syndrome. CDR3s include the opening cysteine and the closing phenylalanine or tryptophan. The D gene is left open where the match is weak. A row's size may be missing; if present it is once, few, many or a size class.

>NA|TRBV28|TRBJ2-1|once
CASSHPYSEQFF
TGTGCCAGCAGTCACCCCTATTCAGAGCAGTTCTTC
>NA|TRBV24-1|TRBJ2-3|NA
CATSDPFTDTQYF
TGTGCCACCAGTGATCCTTTCACAGATACGCAGTATTTT
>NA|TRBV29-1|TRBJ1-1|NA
CSVVPANTEAFF
TGCAGCGTTGTGCCGGCGAACACTGAAGCTTTCTTT
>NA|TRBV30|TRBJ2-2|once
CAWSRKGQGNTGELFF
TGTGCCTGGAGTAGAAAGGGTCAGGGGAACACCGGGGAGCTGTTTTTT
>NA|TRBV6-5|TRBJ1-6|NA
CASSNRGPNSPLHF
TGTGCCAGCAGTAACCGGGGACCAAATTCACCCCTCCACTTT
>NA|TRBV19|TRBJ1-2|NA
CASNRFPIDGYTF
TGTGCCAGTAATAGGTTCCCGATCGACGGCTACACCTTC
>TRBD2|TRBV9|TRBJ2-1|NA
CASSVEGLAGGEQFF
TGTGCCAGCAGCGTAGAAGGACTAGCGGGGGGTGAGCAGTTCTTC
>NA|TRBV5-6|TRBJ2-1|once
CASTRGPTVYNEQFF
TGTGCCAGCACCCGAGGACCGACCGTCTACAATGAGCAGTTCTTC
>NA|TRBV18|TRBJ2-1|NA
CASSGLEWDEQFF
TGTGCCAGCTCCGGCCTGGAGTGGGATGAGCAGTTCTTC
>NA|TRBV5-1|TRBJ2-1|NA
CASSSLGGRAYNEQFF
TGCGCCAGCAGCTCCCTGGGGGGCCGAGCTTACAATGAGCAGTTCTTC
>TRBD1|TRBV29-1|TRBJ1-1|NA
CSTETGGTEAFF
TGCAGCACCGAGACAGGGGGTACTGAAGCTTTCTTT
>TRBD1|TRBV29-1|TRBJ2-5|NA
CSVNRGLGETQYF
TGCAGCGTAAACAGGGGGCTAGGGGAGACCCAGTACTTC
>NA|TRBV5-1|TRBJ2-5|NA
CASSPSGRTLQETQYF
TGCGCCAGCAGCCCCTCGGGACGGACGCTTCAAGAGACCCAGTACTTC
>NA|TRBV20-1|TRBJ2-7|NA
CSARGIYEQYF
TGCAGTGCTCGGGGGATATACGAGCAGTACTTC
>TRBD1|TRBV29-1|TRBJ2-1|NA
CSARTGLNEQFF
TGCAGCGCACGGACAGGCCTCAATGAGCAGTTCTTC
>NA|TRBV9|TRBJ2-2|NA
CASSVEGGGYTGELFF
TGTGCCAGCAGCGTAGAGGGGGGAGGCTACACCGGGGAGCTGTTTTTT
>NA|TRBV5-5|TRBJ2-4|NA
CASSFGQGDIQYF
TGTGCCAGCAGCTTCGGGCAGGGTGACATTCAGTACTTC
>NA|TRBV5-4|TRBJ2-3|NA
CASSLVAGPSTDTQYF
TGTGCCAGCAGCTTGGTTGCGGGACCTTCCACAGATACGCAGTATTTT
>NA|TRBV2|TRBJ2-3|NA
CAGGGQNTDTQYF
TGTGCCGGGGGTGGGCAGAACACAGATACGCAGTATTTT
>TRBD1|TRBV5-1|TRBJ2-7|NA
CASSLRTGGIDEQYF
TGCGCCAGCAGCCTGAGGACAGGGGGCATCGACGAGCAGTACTTC
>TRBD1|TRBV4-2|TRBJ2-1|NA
CASSQDFGGAGQGSNEQFF
TGTGCCAGCAGCCAAGACTTCGGAGGGGCGGGACAGGGGAGCAATGAGCAGTTCTTC
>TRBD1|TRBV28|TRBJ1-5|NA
CASSPATGIFNQPQHF
TGTGCCAGCAGTCCAGCGACAGGGATATTCAATCAGCCCCAGCATTTT
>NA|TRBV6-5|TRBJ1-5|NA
CASSRSGLSQPQHF
TGTGCCAGCAGCCGCAGCGGGCTCAGTCAGCCCCAGCATTTT
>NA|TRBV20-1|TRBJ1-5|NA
CSARAPGYNQPQHF
TGCAGTGCTAGAGCGCCAGGTTACAATCAGCCCCAGCATTTT
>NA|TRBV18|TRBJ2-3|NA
CASSPPTLDTQYF
TGTGCCAGCTCACCGCCGACTCTGGATACGCAGTATTTT
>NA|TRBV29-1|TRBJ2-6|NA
CSVKGGSGANVLTF
TGCAGCGTCAAGGGGGGATCTGGGGCCAACGTCCTGACTTTC
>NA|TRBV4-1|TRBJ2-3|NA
CASSHRDPRDTDTQYF
TGCGCCAGCAGCCATCGGGACCCCCGAGACACAGATACGCAGTATTTT
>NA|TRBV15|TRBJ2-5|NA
CATSRGGQGGQETQYF
TGTGCCACCAGCAGAGGGGGACAAGGGGGGCAAGAGACCCAGTACTTC
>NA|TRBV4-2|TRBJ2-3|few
CASSPFGDTQYF
TGTGCCAGCAGCCCTTTCGGAGATACGCAGTATTTT
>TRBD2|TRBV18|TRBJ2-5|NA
CASSRTSSGETQYF
TGTGCCAGCTCACGGACTAGCTCCGGGGAGACCCAGTACTTC
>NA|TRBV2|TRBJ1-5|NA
CASGVGLNQPQHF
TGTGCCAGCGGGGTGGGACTCAATCAGCCCCAGCATTTT
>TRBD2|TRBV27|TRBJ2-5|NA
CASSALLAGGLQETQYF
TGTGCCAGCAGTGCCCTGCTAGCGGGGGGACTCCAAGAGACCCAGTACTTC
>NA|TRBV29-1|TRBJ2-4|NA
CSVELPGQNIQYF
TGCAGCGTTGAACTTCCGGGACAAAACATTCAGTACTTC
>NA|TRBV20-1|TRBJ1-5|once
CSALPDGGIQPQHF
TGCAGTGCCCTCCCAGACGGAGGTATTCAGCCCCAGCATTTT
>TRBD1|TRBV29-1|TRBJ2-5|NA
CSVGTDRGLRETQYF
TGCAGCGTAGGAACGGACAGGGGGCTCAGGGAGACCCAGTACTTC
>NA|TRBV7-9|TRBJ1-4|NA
CASSLERATNEKLFF
TGTGCCAGCAGCTTAGAGCGCGCAACTAATGAAAAACTGTTTTTT
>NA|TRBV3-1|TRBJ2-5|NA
CASSQGQGGETQYF
TGTGCCAGCAGCCAAGGGCAGGGGGGGGAGACCCAGTACTTC
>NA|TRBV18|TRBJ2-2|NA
CASSPDTGSTGELFF
TGTGCCAGCTCACCGGACACGGGTTCCACCGGGGAGCTGTTTTTT
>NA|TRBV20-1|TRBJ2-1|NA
CSARDRTGYNEQFF
TGCAGTGCTAGAGACCGAACAGGCTACAATGAGCAGTTCTTC
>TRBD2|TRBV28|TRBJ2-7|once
CASSTIAGIAYEQYF
TGTGCCAGCAGTACGATAGCGGGAATAGCCTACGAGCAGTACTTC
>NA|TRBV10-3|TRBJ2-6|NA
CAISDSIGVRLSGANVLTF
TGTGCCATCAGTGACTCGATCGGGGTACGACTCTCTGGGGCCAACGTCCTGACTTTC
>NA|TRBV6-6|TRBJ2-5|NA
CASSIPGQEETQYF
TGTGCCAGCAGCATCCCGGGACAAGAAGAGACCCAGTACTTC
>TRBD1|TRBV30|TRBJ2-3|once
CAWSPGTAPSPDTQYF
TGTGCCTGGAGTCCCGGGACAGCACCTTCCCCAGATACGCAGTATTTT
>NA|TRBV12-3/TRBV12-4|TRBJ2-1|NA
CASTQDGNEQFF
TGTGCCAGCACCCAGGACGGTAATGAGCAGTTCTTC
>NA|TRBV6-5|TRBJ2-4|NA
CASSSGLAKNIQYF
TGTGCCAGCTCGTCGGGGTTAGCCAAAAACATTCAGTACTTC
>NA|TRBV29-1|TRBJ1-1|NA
CSVSHNTEAFF
TGCAGCGTTTCACATAACACTGAAGCTTTCTTT
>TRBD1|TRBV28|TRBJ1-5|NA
CASSRDRVDQPQHF
TGTGCCAGCAGCCGGGACAGGGTAGACCAGCCCCAGCATTTT
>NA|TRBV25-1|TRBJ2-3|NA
CASSLTGALADTQYF
TGTGCCAGCAGCCTGACAGGCGCCTTAGCAGATACGCAGTATTTT
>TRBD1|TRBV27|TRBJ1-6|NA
CASSRTGLDSPLHF
TGTGCCAGCAGCCGGACAGGGTTGGACTCACCCCTCCACTTT
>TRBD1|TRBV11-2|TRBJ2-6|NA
CASRSLRGQSPSGANVLTF
TGTGCCAGCAGGAGTCTCAGGGGGCAATCCCCCTCTGGGGCCAACGTCCTGACTTTC
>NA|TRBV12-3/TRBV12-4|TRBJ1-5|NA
CASSSNSNQPQHF
TGTGCCAGCAGTTCTAACAGCAATCAGCCCCAGCATTTT
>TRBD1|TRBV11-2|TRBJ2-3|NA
CASSFRTGTDTQYF
TGTGCCAGCAGCTTCAGGACAGGGACAGATACGCAGTATTTT
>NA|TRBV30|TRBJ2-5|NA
CAWSVLRGQETQYF
TGTGCCTGGAGTGTACTTAGGGGCCAAGAGACCCAGTACTTC
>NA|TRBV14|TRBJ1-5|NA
CASSQGGRQPQHF
TGTGCCAGCAGCCAGGGGGGCCGTCAGCCCCAGCATTTT
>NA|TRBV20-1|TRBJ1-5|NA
CSAGGRGQPQHF
TGCAGTGCTGGCGGGCGAGGTCAGCCCCAGCATTTT
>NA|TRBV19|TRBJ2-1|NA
CACGHNEQFF
TGTGCCTGTGGGCACAATGAGCAGTTCTTC
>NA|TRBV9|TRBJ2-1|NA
CASSVGRRGYNEQFF
TGTGCCAGCAGCGTGGGACGGAGGGGATACAATGAGCAGTTCTTC